The clone carrying this TCR beta chain is termed large. The CDR3 has 21 residues. Trimming shortened V by 6 bases and J by 4 bases, and 34 bases separated the two germline ends. CDR1 is MNHEY and CDR2 is SVGEGT in the germline V gene. The data belong to a study of TIL therapy for anti-PD-1-resistant metastatic lung cancer. Whole-study context: Patients had a median age of approximately 50 years (range 38-75).

Sequencing used immunoSEQ v3. Assay: immunoSEQ multiplex PCR; the TCRdb copy retains only in-frame clones and omits some. The sample consists of approximately 12,000 clones, about three fifths of them appearing once. Indicated time point: pre-treatment sample, taken before nivolumab and TIL therapy. The tumor samples were excised metastases, mostly pleural nodules or supraclavicular lymph nodes. Patients were adults with stage 4 NSCLC. Specimen: tumor tissue, collected at baseline. The receptor was derived from a person aged 25-79 years with non-small cell lung cancer. V is TRBV6-2 or TRBV6-3 and J is TRBJ1-5; D may be TRBD1 (5 bases). The CDR3 sequence: CASSPWGYTDRHEGYNQPQHF. As DNA, the CDR3 is TGTGCCAGCAGCCCCTGGGGATACACCGACCGACACGAGGGGTATAATCAGCCCCAGCATTTT.